This TCR beta chain was identified in a study of cytomegalovirus exposure and HLA in healthy donors. On this clone itself: The antigen is not known.

The PCR had 60 Vbeta and 13 Jbeta primers. The data were produced by immunoSEQ multiplex PCR, yet TCRdb's version contains in-frame clones alone and is incomplete. This sample contains about 150,000 clones. Study-level points and caveats: Listed as cytomegalovirus-associated were over 150 TCR beta chains.

The junction had 7 bases not matched to a gene; V was cut back by 0 bases and J by 7 bases. CDR3 length: 15 residues. The germline gives CDR1 SGDLS, CDR2 YYNGEE. This clonotype originated in a woman in her 50s in good health and CMV-seronegative. The V gene is TRBV9, the J gene TRBJ2-1; 7 bases align to TRBD2. Sample: PBMCs. CDR3 nucleotides: TGTGCCAGCAGCGTAGTCGGCGGGAGTAAGAATGAGCAGTTCTTC. Residues: CASSVVGGSKNEQFF.